These T cell receptor beta chains were read from a single sample in a study of T cell responses to AZD1222 COVID-19 vaccine. Repertoires were generated with immunoSEQ multiplex PCR, while TCRdb's copy carries only in-frame clones and drops some. Here the sample spans fewer than 200,000 clones, around 94% being singletons. The starting material was peripheral blood, obtained 28 days after the second dose of the MenACWY control vaccine. These receptors all come from an adult who received the MenACWY meningococcal vaccine as a control. The CDR3 runs from the conserved cysteine through the conserved F or W. Each record gives: V gene, J gene, D gene, clone size, CDR3 protein, CDR3 DNA. The D gene is left open where the match is weak. Rows give clone size only sometimes, using once, few, many, or a class for an expanded clone.

V gene: TRBV24-1; J gene: TRBJ2-2; D gene: TRBD2; clone size: NA; CDR3 protein: CATSDPSGRITGELFF; CDR3 DNA: TGTGCCACCAGTGACCCTAGCGGGAGGATCACCGGGGAGCTGTTTTTT
V gene: TRBV2; J gene: TRBJ1-2; D gene: TRBD1; clone size: once; CDR3 protein: CASRLQGVANYGYTF; CDR3 DNA: TGTGCCAGCAGACTACAGGGGGTAGCTAACTATGGCTACACCTTC
V gene: TRBV5-1; J gene: TRBJ1-3; D gene: NA; clone size: NA; CDR3 protein: CASSLVGYTGNTIYF; CDR3 DNA: TGCGCCAGCAGCTTGGTCGGGTACACAGGAAACACCATATATTTT
V gene: TRBV3-1/TRBV3-2; J gene: TRBJ2-5; D gene: NA; clone size: NA; CDR3 protein: CASSPPLGGETQYF; CDR3 DNA: TGTGCCAGCAGCCCACCCCTGGGCGGGGAGACCCAGTACTTC
V gene: TRBV30; J gene: TRBJ1-1; D gene: NA; clone size: NA; CDR3 protein: CAWSGFTEAFF; CDR3 DNA: TGTGCCTGGAGTGGATTCACTGAAGCTTTCTTT
V gene: TRBV28; J gene: TRBJ1-6; D gene: NA; clone size: NA; CDR3 protein: CASSGTSGQRASYNSPLHF; CDR3 DNA: TGTGCCAGCAGTGGCACGTCCGGGCAGCGGGCCTCCTATAATTCACCCCTCCACTTT
V gene: TRBV19; J gene: TRBJ1-1; D gene: TRBD1; clone size: NA; CDR3 protein: CASSARDRGPEAFF; CDR3 DNA: TGTGCCAGTAGCGCACGGGACAGGGGCCCTGAAGCTTTCTTT
V gene: TRBV30; J gene: TRBJ1-1; D gene: NA; clone size: NA; CDR3 protein: CAWRSRGNTEAFF; CDR3 DNA: TGTGCCTGGAGATCCCGGGGGAACACTGAAGCTTTCTTT
V gene: TRBV30; J gene: TRBJ1-4; D gene: NA; clone size: NA; CDR3 protein: CAWNRGDEKLFF; CDR3 DNA: TGTGCCTGGAACCGGGGGGATGAAAAACTGTTTTTT
V gene: TRBV10-3; J gene: TRBJ2-7; D gene: TRBD2; clone size: NA; CDR3 protein: CAIQGGRSYEQYF; CDR3 DNA: TGTGCCATTCAAGGCGGGAGGTCGTACGAGCAGTACTTC
V gene: TRBV10-3; J gene: TRBJ2-7; D gene: NA; clone size: NA; CDR3 protein: CATEGGGQGSSYEQYF; CDR3 DNA: TGTGCCACGGAAGGAGGAGGGCAGGGGAGCTCCTACGAGCAGTACTTC
V gene: TRBV19; J gene: TRBJ1-1; D gene: TRBD1; clone size: NA; CDR3 protein: CASSIMRTGGTEAFF; CDR3 DNA: TGTGCCAGTAGTATCATGAGGACAGGGGGGACTGAAGCTTTCTTT
V gene: TRBV29-1; J gene: TRBJ2-7; D gene: TRBD1; clone size: NA; CDR3 protein: CSVEWTGAGYEQYF; CDR3 DNA: TGCAGCGTTGAGTGGACAGGGGCAGGGTACGAGCAGTACTTC
V gene: TRBV2; J gene: TRBJ1-4; D gene: NA; clone size: NA; CDR3 protein: CASSEGLGEKLFF; CDR3 DNA: TGTGCCAGCAGTGAGGGGCTGGGTGAAAAACTGTTTTTT
V gene: TRBV5-1; J gene: TRBJ1-3; D gene: NA; clone size: NA; CDR3 protein: CASSLGQRIHLGNTIYF; CDR3 DNA: TGCGCCAGCAGCTTGGGACAGCGAATACACCTTGGAAACACCATATATTTT
V gene: TRBV30; J gene: TRBJ1-1; D gene: NA; clone size: NA; CDR3 protein: CAWRGSENTEAFF; CDR3 DNA: TGTGCCTGGCGGGGAAGCGAGAACACTGAAGCTTTCTTT
V gene: TRBV3-1/TRBV3-2; J gene: TRBJ2-2; D gene: TRBD2; clone size: NA; CDR3 protein: CASSQGLAANTGELFF; CDR3 DNA: TGTGCCAGCAGCCAAGGGCTAGCGGCGAACACCGGGGAGCTGTTTTTT
V gene: TRBV19; J gene: TRBJ2-7; D gene: NA; clone size: NA; CDR3 protein: CASARQVSYEQYF; CDR3 DNA: TGTGCCAGTGCTCGACAGGTATCCTACGAGCAGTACTTC
V gene: TRBV25-1; J gene: TRBJ2-5; D gene: NA; clone size: NA; CDR3 protein: CASSGSPQETQYF; CDR3 DNA: TGTGCCAGCAGCGGTAGCCCCCAAGAGACCCAGTACTTC
V gene: TRBV28; J gene: TRBJ2-7; D gene: TRBD1; clone size: NA; CDR3 protein: CASSPRGQGRYEQYF; CDR3 DNA: TGTGCCAGCAGTCCCCGAGGACAGGGTCGGTACGAGCAGTACTTC
V gene: TRBV7-2; J gene: TRBJ2-3; D gene: TRBD2; clone size: once; CDR3 protein: CASSRQTGGTDTQYF; CDR3 DNA: TGTGCCAGCAGCAGACAAACGGGAGGAACAGATACGCAGTATTTT
V gene: TRBV11-2; J gene: TRBJ2-1; D gene: NA; clone size: NA; CDR3 protein: CASSPAGRAHEQFF; CDR3 DNA: TGTGCCAGCAGCCCAGCGGGCCGGGCCCATGAGCAGTTCTTC
V gene: TRBV9; J gene: TRBJ2-1; D gene: NA; clone size: NA; CDR3 protein: CASSVWREVGEQFF; CDR3 DNA: TGTGCCAGCAGCGTTTGGCGGGAAGTCGGTGAGCAGTTCTTC
V gene: TRBV19; J gene: TRBJ2-1; D gene: NA; clone size: NA; CDR3 protein: CASSIDGLANEQFF; CDR3 DNA: TGTGCCAGTAGTATAGACGGCCTAGCGAATGAGCAGTTCTTC
V gene: TRBV5-1; J gene: TRBJ2-7; D gene: NA; clone size: NA; CDR3 protein: CASSLDGTGSYEQYF; CDR3 DNA: TGCGCCAGCAGCTTGGATGGGACGGGCTCCTACGAGCAGTACTTC
V gene: TRBV28; J gene: TRBJ2-5; D gene: TRBD1; clone size: NA; CDR3 protein: CASRTDRGRGGPQYF; CDR3 DNA: TGTGCCAGCAGGACGGACAGGGGCCGAGGAGGGCCCCAGTACTTC
V gene: TRBV12-5; J gene: TRBJ2-3; D gene: NA; clone size: NA; CDR3 protein: CASGLGNTDTQYF; CDR3 DNA: TGTGCTAGTGGTTTGGGTAACACAGATACGCAGTATTTT
V gene: TRBV6-1; J gene: TRBJ2-5; D gene: NA; clone size: NA; CDR3 protein: CASSEVWGPEETQYF; CDR3 DNA: TGTGCCAGCAGTGAAGTTTGGGGGCCCGAAGAGACCCAGTACTTC
V gene: TRBV7-2; J gene: TRBJ2-2; D gene: NA; clone size: NA; CDR3 protein: CASSFALQNTGELFF; CDR3 DNA: TGTGCCAGCAGCTTTGCTCTACAGAACACCGGGGAGCTGTTTTTT
V gene: TRBV19; J gene: TRBJ1-2; D gene: NA; clone size: NA; CDR3 protein: CASERNYGYTF; CDR3 DNA: TGTGCCAGCGAACGTAACTATGGCTACACCTTC
V gene: TRBV9; J gene: TRBJ2-7; D gene: TRBD2; clone size: NA; CDR3 protein: CASSFGTSAYEQYF; CDR3 DNA: TGTGCCAGCAGCTTCGGGACTAGCGCCTACGAGCAGTACTTC
V gene: TRBV11-3; J gene: TRBJ1-2; D gene: NA; clone size: NA; CDR3 protein: CASSLEAEVPNYGYTF; CDR3 DNA: TGTGCCAGCAGCTTAGAGGCCGAGGTACCCAACTATGGCTACACCTTC
V gene: TRBV24-1; J gene: TRBJ2-7; D gene: TRBD2; clone size: NA; CDR3 protein: CATSDAGGGSEQYF; CDR3 DNA: TGTGCCACCAGTGACGCGGGAGGGGGTTCCGAGCAGTACTTC
V gene: TRBV11-3; J gene: TRBJ1-1; D gene: NA; clone size: NA; CDR3 protein: CASSLGGGNTEAFF; CDR3 DNA: TGTGCCAGCAGCTTAGGGGGAGGGAACACTGAAGCTTTCTTT
V gene: TRBV6-5; J gene: TRBJ1-1; D gene: TRBD1; clone size: NA; CDR3 protein: CASADREGTEAFF; CDR3 DNA: TGTGCCAGCGCGGACAGGGAGGGCACTGAAGCTTTCTTT
V gene: TRBV11-3; J gene: TRBJ2-7; D gene: TRBD2; clone size: NA; CDR3 protein: CASSSRGGVIQVQYF; CDR3 DNA: TGTGCCAGCAGCTCCCGTGGGGGGGTTATCCAGGTGCAGTACTTC
V gene: TRBV27; J gene: TRBJ2-1; D gene: TRBD2; clone size: NA; CDR3 protein: CASSLSSGVREQFF; CDR3 DNA: TGTGCCAGCAGTTTGTCTAGCGGAGTGAGGGAGCAGTTCTTC